The clone carrying this T cell receptor beta chain was counted a single time. TCRdb keeps only in-frame clones here, not all; method: immunoSEQ multiplex PCR. This sample has approximately 25,000 clones, with over 65% found just once. The record originates from a study of T cells in narcolepsy. The length of the CDR3 is 16 residues. Germline CDR1 and CDR2: LNHDA and SQIVND (reference sequence). Germline trimming cut 5 bases from V and 6 bases from J; bases unmatched to any gene: 14. Sequenced: memory (CD45RA-) CD4+ T cells from blood. The V and J genes are TRBV19 and TRBJ2-3; 7 bases are shared with TRBD1. The sequence was obtained from a human donor in good health. Written as DNA, the CDR3 is TGTGCCAGTAGTGTATTCGGGACAGTGTTTTTGGATACGCAGTATTTT. Protein product: CASSVFGTVFLDTQYF.